These 4 T cell receptor beta chains came from one sample sequenced in a study of shared clonotypes between healthy human individuals (dated by TCRdb to about 2020). The method was the immunoSEQ multiplex PCR assay. This is the immuneACCESS table as TCRdb keeps it, with only in-frame sequences that have V and J called. A part of the clones is gone; compared with another copy, unresolved V genes explain less than half, and the rest is unexplained. This sample holds roughly 2.5 million clones; over 85% were observed only once. Under 0.15% of the sample belongs to the ten largest clones. Sequenced sample: naive CD4+ T cells sorted from blood. The sample's cell subset or site label, in plain terms: CD45RA+ positively selected. The source of these receptors is a man aged 18 to 35 in good health.

This clone has just one count. The J gene is TRBJ1-4, the V gene TRBV18; a possible D gene is TRBD1 (5 bases). The CDR3 sequence is 13 residues long. V lost 6 bases and J 14 bases, leaving 19 bases between the germline ends. In germline, CDR1 is KGHSH, CDR2 LQKENI. The CDR3 nucleotides read TGTGCCAGCTCCCGCGGGACGGCAGAACCCCTGTTTTTT. This sequence encodes CASSRGTAEPLFF.

The chain carries TRBV6-1 and TRBJ1-1; 7 positions match TRBD1. The CDR3 length is 15 residues. V lost 5 bases and J lost 6; bases outside the gene matches: 12. CDR1 is MNHNS, CDR2 SASEGT, per germline. The CDR3 coding sequence is TGTGCCAGCAGTTCTCAGACAGGGTGGCTTCCTGAAGCTTTCTTT. It encodes CASSSQTGWLPEAFF.

The J gene is TRBJ1-4, the V gene TRBV10-2, with D uncertain. The length of the CDR3 is 17 residues. The V and J ends lost 2 bases and 1 base respectively, with 14 bases between them. CDR1 WSHSY and CDR2 SAAADI come from the germline V gene. CDR3 DNA: TGCGCCAGCAGTGAGACCAATCCGACGGGAACTAATGAAAAACTGTTTTTT. It encodes CASSETNPTGTNEKLFF.

The CDR3 loop reads CASLSAGGPSKTQYF. CDR3 sequence (DNA): TGTGCCAGCTTATCAGCGGGGGGGCCCTCGAAGACCCAGTACTTC. V is TRBV2 and J is TRBJ2-5, with 10 bases that match TRBD2. CDR3 size: 15 residues. The V segment lost 8 bases and the J segment 6 bases; nucleotides outside the gene matches: 12. Germline V CDR1 and CDR2: SNHLY, FYNNEI.